This T cell receptor (beta chain) derives from a study of blood T cell repertoires in COVID-19. About the study: Material from acute and convalescent COVID-19 was sourced from the United States, Italy and Spain. Sample material is recorded as cDNA or gDNA derived from T cells, B-cell-depleted T cells, or PBMCs.

V shed 5 bases and J shed 7 bases, with 12 bases lying between them. CDR3 length: 14 amino acids. Per germline, CDR1 MNHEY and CDR2 SVGAGI. Authors' methods: Scientists estimated how many nucleated cells there were by amplifying reference gene primers. Only in-frame clones appear in the TCRdb table, and some are missing; sequencing was by immunoSEQ multiplex PCR. That table supplies the V and J calls and clone size; D and trimming were determined from the DNA. The sample lists some 78,000 clones, roughly 90% occurring once. The sequenced sample consisted of peripheral blood. The TCR originated in a man in his sixties or seventies with active or convalescent COVID-19. The rearrangement joins TRBV6-5 to TRBJ1-6; D remains ambiguous. Written as DNA, the CDR3 is TGTGCCAGCAGTCAACAAGAACTAAATTCACCCCTCCACTTT. This codes for CASSQQELNSPLHF.